These 23 T cell receptor beta chains share one sample of origin, sequenced in a study of blood T cells in healthy people across ages. Using a J-beta primer mix together with a sample-barcoded 5' primer, a second PCR was run for about 6 to 12 cycles. TCRdb fed the 5' RACE reads into MiXCR, producing one record per CDR3 protein. The table records about 1 million distinct CDR3 sequences, 20% to 25% of them present only once. The same data also went into a second study, on T cells of mothers and their children.

The specimen was blood. Receptors were obtained from a girl between 2 and 10 years old in good health.

This sequence joins TRBV15 and TRBJ2-5, with D hard to call. The CDR3 consists of 12 residues. Germline CDR1 reads LNHNV; CDR2 reads YYDKDF (reference sequence). V lost 2 bases, J lost 3 bases, and 4 bases lay in between. The CDR3 sequence is CATSRPKETQYF. DNA of the CDR3: TGTGCCACCAGCAGACCCAAAGAGACCCAGTACTTC.

The rearrangement uses TRBV7-9 and TRBJ2-7; D unresolved. Germline lookup yields CDR1 SEHNR and CDR2 FQNEAQ (reference sequence). The CDR3 is 14 residues long. V shed 2 bases and J shed 3 bases, with 11 bases lying between them. The CDR3: CASSLPENFYEQYF. The CDR3 nucleotides are TGTGCCAGCAGCTTACCGGAAAACTTCTACGAGCAGTACTTC.

The chain combines TRBV20-1 with TRBJ2-3, with unresolved D. The germline V gene has CDR1 DFQATT and CDR2 SNEGSKA (reference sequence). Trimming shortened V by 3 bases and J by 2 bases, and 12 bases separated the two germline ends. This CDR3 region has 14 residues. The DNA of the CDR3 is TGCAGTGCTAGGGTAGTGGGCCACACAGATACGCAGTATTTT. Amino acids: CSARVVGHTDTQYF.

This clonotype was picked up one time. The rearrangement links TRBV7-6 to TRBJ2-5; 10 bases line up with TRBD2. Germline CDR1 SGHVS, CDR2 FNYEAQ. This CDR3 comprises 17 residues. The junction had 7 bases not matched to a gene; V was cut back by 1 base and J by 2 bases. CDR3 nucleotide sequence: TGTGCCAGCAGCTTAGTGCCTAGCGGGAGTCCACAAGAGACCCAGTACTTC. Amino acids: CASSLVPSGSPQETQYF. The full variable domain, completed using reference TRBV7-6 and TRBJ2-5, is GAGVSQSPRYKVTKRGQDVALRCDPISGHVSLYWYRQALGQGPEFLTYFNYEAQQDKSGLPNDRFSAERPEGSISTLTIQRTEQRDSAMYRCASSLVPSGSPQETQYFGPGTRLLVL.

This clonotype was detected only a few times. The chain recombines TRBV24-1 with TRBJ2-2, with D possibly being TRBD1 (5 bases). This CDR3 is 14 amino acids long. V was trimmed by 7 bases and J by 1 base, leaving 9 bases between them. The V gene's germline CDR1 is KGHDR and CDR2 SFDVKD. The CDR3 region is CATRTGRNTGELFF. The CDR3 DNA sequence: TGTGCCACCAGAACAGGTCGGAACACCGGGGAGCTGTTTTTT.

The chain is built from TRBV2 and TRBJ2-4; weak D call: TRBD1 (6 bases). The CDR3 consists of 13 residues. Germline CDR1 SNHLY, CDR2 FYNNEI. Trimming took off 8 bases at V and 2 bases at J, with 10 bases between the two ends. CDR3 DNA sequence: TGTGCCAGCGGGGGCGCGACCAAAAACATTCAGTACTTC. Translation gives CASGGATKNIQYF.

In its sample, this clonotype was seen a few times. The genes are TRBV28 and TRBJ1-4; the D is unclear. Germline V gene data show CDR1 as MDHEN and CDR2 as SYDVKM. The length of the CDR3 is 12 residues. V was shortened by 7 bases and J by 8 bases, with 11 bases between the two germline ends. The CDR3, as DNA: TGTGCCAGCACCTCCACCCGGGAAAAACTGTTTTTT. Residues: CASTSTREKLFF.

V usage is TRBV7-3 and J usage is TRBJ2-3; D not certain. V gave up 5 bases and J gave up 0 bases, with 9 bases separating them. This CDR3 comprises 14 residues. CDR1 is SGHTA and CDR2 is FQGTGA in the germline V gene. CDR3 region: CASSPGPSTDTQYF. The CDR3 DNA sequence: TGTGCCAGCAGCCCCGGACCTAGCACAGATACGCAGTATTTT.

The rearrangement joins TRBV6-2 or TRBV6-3 to TRBJ2-5; TRBD1 is a possible D gene (6 bases). Near its end, the DNA agrees better with TRBJ2-7, so the J call may be wrong. The V gene's germline CDR1 is MNHEY and CDR2 SVGEGT. This CDR3 is 14 amino acids long. The CDR3 sequence is CASSRGFRAYEQYF. The CDR3 nucleotides read TGTGCCAGCAGTAGGGGGTTTCGAGCCTACGAGCAGTACTTC.

The rearrangement uses TRBV24-1 and TRBJ2-1; 11 nucleotides agree with TRBD2. Unmatched junction bases numbered 8, after V lost 1 base and J lost 10 bases. The CDR3 totals 16 residues. Germline CDR1 and CDR2: KGHDR and SFDVKD. CDR3 loop: CATSDLPLRLAGEQFF. CDR3 nucleotides: TGTGCCACCAGTGATTTACCCCTCAGACTAGCGGGGGAGCAGTTCTTC.

The genes are TRBV20-1 and TRBJ2-5; TRBD1 matches at 8 bases. The end of the DNA fits TRBJ2-7 better, so the J call may be wrong. CDR1 and CDR2 (germline): DFQATT, SNEGSKA (reference sequence). The CDR3 runs 13 residues. CDR3: CSAGLTGVYEQYF. Written as DNA, the CDR3 is TGCAGTGCTGGACTGACAGGGGTCTACGAGCAGTACTTC.

The chain joins TRBV10-3 to TRBJ2-5; D perhaps matches TRBD1 (5 bases). The DNA end is more similar to TRBJ2-7, so the J call may be wrong. In germline, CDR1 is ENHRY, CDR2 SYGVKD. This CDR3 region has 16 residues. The CDR3 sequence is CATSLKPTENSYEQYF. The CDR3 DNA is TGTGCCACGTCCCTGAAACCGACAGAAAACTCCTACGAGCAGTACTTC.

The V gene is TRBV29-1, the J gene TRBJ2-7; a weak D match, TRBD1 (6 bases). There are 12 residues in the CDR3. V lost 5 bases and J lost 2, with 10 bases in between. Germline V gene data show CDR1 as SQVTM and CDR2 as ANQGSEA. Here the CDR3 DNA reads TGCAGCGTTAACACAGGGACCTACGAGCAGTACTTC. It yields the protein CSVNTGTYEQYF.

The CDR3, as DNA: TGTGCCAGCGGGACCACTAATGAAAAACTGTTTTTT. Amino acid sequence: CASGTTNEKLFF. The V call is TRBV6-5, the J call TRBJ1-4; TRBD1 might be the D (5 bases). V shed 8 bases and J shed 2 bases, with 6 bases lying between them. In germline, CDR1 is MNHEY, CDR2 SVGAGI. The CDR3 runs to 12 residues.

There are a few counts of this clonotype. The chain employs TRBV7-9 and TRBJ2-1; D is unresolved. Germline V gene lookup returns CDR1 SEHNR and CDR2 FQNEAQ (reference sequence). Trimming took 11 bases from V and 0 from J, leaving 11 bases between them. CDR3 length: 13 amino acids. This CDR3 reads CAFRTSSYNEQFF. CDR3 coding DNA: TGTGCCTTCAGGACCAGCTCCTACAATGAGCAGTTCTTC.

There are a few counts of this clonotype. This chain joins TRBV5-1 and TRBJ2-7; D uncertain. In germline, CDR1 is SGHRS, CDR2 YFSETQ. The germline V and J ends were trimmed by 5 bases and 7 bases, with 13 bases remaining between them. This CDR3 region has 12 residues. This CDR3 is CASRKDGWEQYF. CDR3 sequence (DNA): TGCGCCAGCAGAAAGGATGGCTGGGAGCAGTACTTC.

This clonotype was found a few times. The CDR3 is CASSGVPGTGNWHTEAFF. DNA of the CDR3: TGTGCCAGCAGTGGAGTTCCCGGGACAGGGAATTGGCACACTGAAGCTTTCTTT. This rearrangement joins TRBV6-1 to TRBJ1-1; 9 bases are shared with TRBD1. The trim removed 4 bases at V and 3 bases at J, leaving 15 bases unmatched. Per germline, CDR1 MNHNS and CDR2 SASEGT. The CDR3 has 18 residues.

This clonotype was observed a handful of times. The J gene is TRBJ2-1, the V gene TRBV5-5; 9 bases match TRBD1. The tail of the sequence fits TRBJ2-7 better, so the J call may be wrong. Germline V gene data show CDR1 as SGHKS and CDR2 as YYEKEE (reference sequence). The CDR3 covers 14 residues. CDR3 coding DNA: TGTGCCAGCATCGACCACAGGGGGCTTGGGGAGCAGTACTTC. Protein: CASIDHRGLGEQYF.

The CDR3 DNA reads TGTGCCACCAGTGACACGGGACAGGGACTGGGGACCCAGTACTTC. Its translation is CATSDTGQGLGTQYF. The gene calls are TRBV24-1 and TRBJ2-5, with TRBD1 matching 9 bases. Trimming took 4 bases from V and 7 from J; bases not matched to a gene: 9. CDR1 and CDR2 (germline): KGHDR, SFDVKD. The CDR3 runs 15 residues.

The chain links TRBV29-1 to TRBJ1-1; possibly TRBD1 for D (6 bases). Germline V CDR1 and CDR2: SQVTM, ANQGSEA. Trimming shortened V by 4 bases and J by 3 bases, and 12 bases separated the two germline ends. The CDR3 consists of 13 residues. Here the CDR3 DNA reads TGCAGCGTTGCTAAGGACAGATACACTGAAGCTTTCTTT. Translation gives CSVAKDRYTEAFF.

The sample holds a few counts of this clonotype. V is TRBV20-1 and J is TRBJ1-1, with a tentative D call TRBD1 (5 bases). Germline CDR1 reads DFQATT; CDR2 reads SNEGSKA (reference sequence). The V end lost 3 bases, the J end lost 6 bases, and 14 bases lay between the germline ends. The CDR3 sequence is 13 residues long. CDR3 bases: TGCAGTGCTAGGGCGGGGGTTGGCCCTGAAGCTTTCTTT. This gives the protein CSARAGVGPEAFF.

This chain uses TRBV20-1 with TRBJ2-5, with a weak D call TRBD2 (5 bases). Germline V lookup: CDR1 DFQATT, CDR2 SNEGSKA (reference sequence). The CDR3 has 13 amino acids. V gave up 5 bases and J gave up 4 bases, with 14 bases separating them. CDR3 loop: CSAQTSLTETQYF. DNA of the CDR3: TGCAGTGCTCAAACTAGTTTGACAGAGACCCAGTACTTC.

This clonotype was counted between two and nine times. The chain combines TRBV20-1 with TRBJ1-4, with 7 bases lining up with TRBD1. The germline V gene has CDR1 DFQATT and CDR2 SNEGSKA (reference sequence). The V segment lost 6 bases and the J segment 8 bases; nucleotides outside the gene matches: 12. CDR3 length equals 14 residues. Written as DNA, the CDR3 is TGCAGTGCGGACCCCGACAGGGTTGGGGAAAAACTGTTTTTT. Translating it yields CSADPDRVGEKLFF.